This TCR beta chain was recovered during a study of shared clonotypes between healthy human individuals. The study, taken as a whole, reports: Represented diversity (both genetic and exposure-history) was limited by the small number of donors. Depth of sequencing was expected to influence donor clonotype sharing.

Comment on this clone: What it recognizes is unknown.

Terminally differentiated effector memory CD45RA+ cells were excluded by CCR7 positive selection of CD45RO-negative cells. TCRdb keeps only in-frame clones here, not all; method: immunoSEQ multiplex PCR. The sample lists 600,000 or so clones, 98% occurring once. Germline CDR1 is MNHNS and CDR2 is SASEGT. The length of the CDR3 is 14 residues. Germline trimming cut 4 bases from V and 0 bases from J; bases unmatched to any gene: 1. The sequence was obtained from a man in his thirties or forties in good health. Sequencing was performed on naive CD8+ T cells sorted from blood. This chain links TRBV6-1 with TRBJ2-7; 9 bases align to TRBD1. The CDR3: CASSGTGASYEQYF. DNA for the CDR3: TGTGCCAGCAGTGGGACAGGGGCCTCCTACGAGCAGTACTTC.